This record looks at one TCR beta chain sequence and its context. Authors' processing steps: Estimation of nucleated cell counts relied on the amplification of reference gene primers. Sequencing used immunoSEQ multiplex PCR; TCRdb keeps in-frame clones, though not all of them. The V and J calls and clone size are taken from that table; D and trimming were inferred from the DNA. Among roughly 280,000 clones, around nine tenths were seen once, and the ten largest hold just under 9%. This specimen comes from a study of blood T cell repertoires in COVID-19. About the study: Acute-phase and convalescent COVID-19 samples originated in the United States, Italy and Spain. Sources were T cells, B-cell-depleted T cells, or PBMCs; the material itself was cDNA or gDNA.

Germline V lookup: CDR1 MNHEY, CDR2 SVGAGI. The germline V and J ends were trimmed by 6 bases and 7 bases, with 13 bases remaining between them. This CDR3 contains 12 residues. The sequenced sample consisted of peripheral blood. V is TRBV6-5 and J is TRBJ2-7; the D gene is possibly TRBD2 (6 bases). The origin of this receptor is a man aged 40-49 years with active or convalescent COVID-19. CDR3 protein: CASRRTTREQYF. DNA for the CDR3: TGTGCCAGCAGACGGACTACCCGGGAGCAGTACTTC.